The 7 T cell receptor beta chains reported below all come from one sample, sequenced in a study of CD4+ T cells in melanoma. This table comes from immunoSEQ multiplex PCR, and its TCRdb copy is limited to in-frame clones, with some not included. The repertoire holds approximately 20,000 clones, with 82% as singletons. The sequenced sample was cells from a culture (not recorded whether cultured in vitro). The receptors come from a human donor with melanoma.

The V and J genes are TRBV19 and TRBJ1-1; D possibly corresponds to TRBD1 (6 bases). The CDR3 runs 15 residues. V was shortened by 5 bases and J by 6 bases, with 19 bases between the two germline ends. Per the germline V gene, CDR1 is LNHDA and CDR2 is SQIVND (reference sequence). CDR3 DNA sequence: TGTGCCAGTAGTCCGAAGGGGGGACCAACGGCTGAAGCTTTCTTT. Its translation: CASSPKGGPTAEAFF.

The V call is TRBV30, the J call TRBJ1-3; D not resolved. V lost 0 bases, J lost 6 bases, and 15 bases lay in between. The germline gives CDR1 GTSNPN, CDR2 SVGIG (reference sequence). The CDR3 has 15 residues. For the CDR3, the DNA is TGTGCCTGGAGTGTATTGAGAGGGCCGGCAAACACCATATATTTT. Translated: CAWSVLRGPANTIYF.

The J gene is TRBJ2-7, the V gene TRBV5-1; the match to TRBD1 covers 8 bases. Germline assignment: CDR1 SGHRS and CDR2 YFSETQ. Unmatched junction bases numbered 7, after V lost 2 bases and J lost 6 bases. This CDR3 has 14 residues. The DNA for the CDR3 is TGCGCCAGCAGCTTAGGACAGGGATCCCGCGAGCAGTACTTC. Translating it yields CASSLGQGSREQYF. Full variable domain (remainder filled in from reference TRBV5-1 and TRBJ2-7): KAGVTQTPRYLIKTRGQQVTLSCSPISGHRSVSWYQQTPGQGLQFLFEYFSETQRNKGNFPGRFSGRQFSNSRSEMNVSTLELGDSALYLCASSLGQGSREQYFGPGTRLTVT.

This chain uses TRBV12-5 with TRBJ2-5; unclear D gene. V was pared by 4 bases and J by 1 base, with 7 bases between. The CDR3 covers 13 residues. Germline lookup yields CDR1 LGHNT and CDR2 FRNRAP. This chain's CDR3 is CASGSLVQETQYF. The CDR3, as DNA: TGTGCTAGTGGTTCGCTAGTCCAAGAGACCCAGTACTTC.

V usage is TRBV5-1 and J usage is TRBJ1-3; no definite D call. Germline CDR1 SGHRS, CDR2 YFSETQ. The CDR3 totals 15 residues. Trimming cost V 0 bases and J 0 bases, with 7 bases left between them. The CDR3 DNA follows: TGCGCCAGCAGCTTGGGGTCCAACTCTGGAAACACCATATATTTT. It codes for CASSLGSNSGNTIYF.

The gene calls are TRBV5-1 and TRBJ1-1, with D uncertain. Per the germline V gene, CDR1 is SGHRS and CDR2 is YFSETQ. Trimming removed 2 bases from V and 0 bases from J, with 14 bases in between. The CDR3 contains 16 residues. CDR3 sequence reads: CASSFGSPEMNTEAFF. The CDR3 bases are TGCGCCAGCAGCTTTGGGAGCCCCGAAATGAACACTGAAGCTTTCTTT.

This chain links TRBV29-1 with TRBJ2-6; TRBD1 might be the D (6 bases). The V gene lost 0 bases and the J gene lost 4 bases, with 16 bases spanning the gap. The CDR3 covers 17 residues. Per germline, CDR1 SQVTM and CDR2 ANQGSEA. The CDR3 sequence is CSVEEKTGLAGANVLTF. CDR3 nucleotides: TGCAGCGTTGAAGAGAAAACAGGGCTTGCCGGGGCCAACGTCCTGACTTTC.